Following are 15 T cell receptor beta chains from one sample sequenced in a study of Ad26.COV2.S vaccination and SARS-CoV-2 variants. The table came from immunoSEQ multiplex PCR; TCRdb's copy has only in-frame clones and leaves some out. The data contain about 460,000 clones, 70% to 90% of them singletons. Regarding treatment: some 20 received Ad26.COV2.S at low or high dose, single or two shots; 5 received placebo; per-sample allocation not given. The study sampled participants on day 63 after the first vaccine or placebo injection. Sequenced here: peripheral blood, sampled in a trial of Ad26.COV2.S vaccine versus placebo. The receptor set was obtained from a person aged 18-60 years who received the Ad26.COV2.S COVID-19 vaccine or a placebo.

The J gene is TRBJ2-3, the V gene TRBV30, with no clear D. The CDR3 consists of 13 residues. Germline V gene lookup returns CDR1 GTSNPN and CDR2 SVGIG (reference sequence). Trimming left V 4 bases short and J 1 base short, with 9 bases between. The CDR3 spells CAWNWKGTDTQYF. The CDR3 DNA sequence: TGTGCCTGGAACTGGAAGGGCACAGATACGCAGTATTTT.

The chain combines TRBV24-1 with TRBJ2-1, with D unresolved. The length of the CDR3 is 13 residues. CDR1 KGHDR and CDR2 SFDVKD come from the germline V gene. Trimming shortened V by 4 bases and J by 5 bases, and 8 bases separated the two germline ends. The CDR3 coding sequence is TGTGCCACCAGTGAACCCCTAAACAATGAGCAGTTCTTC. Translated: CATSEPLNNEQFF.

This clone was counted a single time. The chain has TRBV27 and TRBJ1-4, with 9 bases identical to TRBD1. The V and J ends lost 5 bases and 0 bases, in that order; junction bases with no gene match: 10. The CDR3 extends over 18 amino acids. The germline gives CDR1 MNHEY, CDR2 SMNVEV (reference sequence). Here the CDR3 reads CASSRRQGEVATNEKLFF. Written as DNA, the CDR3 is TGTGCCAGCAGTCGCAGACAGGGGGAGGTGGCAACTAATGAAAAACTGTTTTTT.

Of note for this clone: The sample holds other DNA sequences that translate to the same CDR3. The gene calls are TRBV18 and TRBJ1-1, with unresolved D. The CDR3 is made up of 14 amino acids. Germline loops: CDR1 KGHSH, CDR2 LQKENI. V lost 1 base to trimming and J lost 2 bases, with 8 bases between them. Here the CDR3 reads CASSPQGGNTEAFF. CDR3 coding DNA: TGTGCCAGCTCACCACAAGGTGGAAACACTGAAGCTTTCTTT.

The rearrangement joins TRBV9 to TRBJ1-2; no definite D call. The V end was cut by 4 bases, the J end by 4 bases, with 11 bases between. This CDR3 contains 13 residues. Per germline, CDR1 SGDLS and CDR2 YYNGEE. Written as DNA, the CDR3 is TGTGCCAGCAGCCCCACGGCCTCCTATGGCTACACCTTC. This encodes CASSPTASYGYTF.

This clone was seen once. CDR3 DNA: TGTGCCAGCAGCTTAGGTTCGAGTACCCTCCAAGAGACCCAGTACTTC. It yields the protein CASSLGSSTLQETQYF. The V call is TRBV7-2, the J call TRBJ2-5; D unclear. Between the trimmed V and J ends, which lost 1 base and 1 base, there was a span of 13 bases. This CDR3 spans 16 amino acids. In germline, CDR1 is SGHTA, CDR2 FQGNSA.

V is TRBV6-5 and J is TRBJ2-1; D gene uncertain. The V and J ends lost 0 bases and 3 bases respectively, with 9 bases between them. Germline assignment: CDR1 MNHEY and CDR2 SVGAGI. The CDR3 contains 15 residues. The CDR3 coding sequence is TGTGCCAGCAGTTACTCGGTAGACGGCTACAATGAGCAGTTCTTC. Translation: CASSYSVDGYNEQFF.

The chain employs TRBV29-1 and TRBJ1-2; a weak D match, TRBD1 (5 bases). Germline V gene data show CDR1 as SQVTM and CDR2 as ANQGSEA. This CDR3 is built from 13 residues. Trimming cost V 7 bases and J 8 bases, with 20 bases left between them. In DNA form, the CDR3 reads TGCAGCGCGGGTGGGGGTTATTCTACCGGCTACACCTTC. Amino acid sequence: CSAGGGYSTGYTF.

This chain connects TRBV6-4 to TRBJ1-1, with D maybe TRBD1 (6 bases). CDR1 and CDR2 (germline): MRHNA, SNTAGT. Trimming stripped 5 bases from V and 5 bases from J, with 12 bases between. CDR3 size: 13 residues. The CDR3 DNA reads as TGTGCCAGCAGTATTAACAGGGAGACTGAAGCTTTCTTT. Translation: CASSINRETEAFF.

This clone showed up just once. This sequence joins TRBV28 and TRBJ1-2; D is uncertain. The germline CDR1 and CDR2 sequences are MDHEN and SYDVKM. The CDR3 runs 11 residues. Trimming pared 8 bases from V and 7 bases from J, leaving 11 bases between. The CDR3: CASSMRGGYTF. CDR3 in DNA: TGTGCCAGCTCGATGAGAGGTGGCTACACCTTC.

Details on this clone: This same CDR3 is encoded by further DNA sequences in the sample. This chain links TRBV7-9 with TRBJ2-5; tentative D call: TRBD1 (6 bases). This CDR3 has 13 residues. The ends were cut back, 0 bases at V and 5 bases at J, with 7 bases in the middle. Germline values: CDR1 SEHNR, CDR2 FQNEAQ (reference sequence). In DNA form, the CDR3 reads TGTGCCAGCAGCTTAGCAGGGGGTGAGACCCAGTACTTC. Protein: CASSLAGGETQYF.

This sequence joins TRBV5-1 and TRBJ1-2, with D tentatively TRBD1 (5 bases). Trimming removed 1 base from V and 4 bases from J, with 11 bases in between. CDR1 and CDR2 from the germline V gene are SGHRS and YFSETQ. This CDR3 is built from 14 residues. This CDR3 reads CASSLQRGSYGYTF. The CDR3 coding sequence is TGCGCCAGCAGCTTGCAACGGGGGAGCTATGGCTACACCTTC.

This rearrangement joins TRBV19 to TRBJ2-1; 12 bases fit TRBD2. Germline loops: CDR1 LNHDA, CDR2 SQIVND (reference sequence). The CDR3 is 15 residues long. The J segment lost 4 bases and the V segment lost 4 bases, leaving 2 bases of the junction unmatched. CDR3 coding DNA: TGTGCCAGTAGTAAGGGGACTAGCGGGTACAATGAGCAGTTCTTC. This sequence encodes CASSKGTSGYNEQFF.

CDR3 coding DNA: TGTGCCAGCAGCCAATTGGGACAGGGGGGCGAAAAACTGTTTTTT. Protein sequence: CASSQLGQGGEKLFF. The V gene is TRBV4-2, the J gene TRBJ1-4; 11 nucleotides line up with TRBD1. Per germline, CDR1 LGHNA and CDR2 YNFKEQ. The trim removed 2 bases at V and 8 bases at J, leaving 4 bases unmatched. CDR3 size: 15 residues.

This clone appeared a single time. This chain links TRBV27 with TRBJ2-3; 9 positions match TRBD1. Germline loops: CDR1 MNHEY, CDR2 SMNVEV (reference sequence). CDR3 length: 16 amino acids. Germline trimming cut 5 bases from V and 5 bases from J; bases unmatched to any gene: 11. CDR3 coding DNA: TGTGCCAGCAGTCCGGGACAGGGTTTCGTTGGAGATACGCAGTATTTT. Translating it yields CASSPGQGFVGDTQYF.